These 6 T cell receptor beta chains came from one sample sequenced in a study of T-cell reconstitution after alpha-beta-depleted transplantation in children. Unique molecular identifiers were used in preparing the TCRbeta library. In TCRdb, the PCR reads were re-called with MiXCR into one record per CDR3 protein. In the table there are about 70,000 distinct CDR3 sequences, roughly a tenth of which are singletons. This material consisted of PBMCs, taken before TCRalphabeta/CD19-depleted stem cell transplant. The receptors stem from a boy aged 5-17 years with acute myeloid leukemia, due to receive a stem cell transplant.

Ten or more counts support this clonotype. The chain couples TRBV4-3 to TRBJ2-7; D is perhaps TRBD2 (5 bases). The CDR3 covers 14 residues. CDR1 is LGHNA, CDR2 YSLEER, per germline. Trimming shortened V by 5 bases and J by 0 bases, and 11 bases separated the two germline ends. CDR3 coding DNA: TGCGCCAGCAGCGGGCTAGCAGGCTCCTACGAGCAGTACTTC. It yields the protein CASSGLAGSYEQYF.

This clonotype was detected ten times or more. The chain links TRBV4-2 to TRBJ2-1, with no clear D. Trimming stripped 0 bases from V and 4 bases from J, with 10 bases between. Per germline, CDR1 LGHNA and CDR2 YNFKEQ. The CDR3 contains 15 residues. The CDR3 sequence: CASSQEAGQYNEQFF. The CDR3 DNA reads TGTGCCAGCAGCCAAGAAGCTGGTCAGTACAATGAGCAGTTCTTC.

This clonotype was counted ten times or more. The V call is TRBV5-1, the J call TRBJ2-5; D may match TRBD1 or TRBD2 (5 bases each). The V end lost 4 bases, the J end lost 5 bases, and 15 bases lay between the germline ends. Germline V CDR1 and CDR2: SGHRS, YFSETQ. This CDR3 spans 14 amino acids. CDR3 nucleotide sequence: TGCGCCAGCAGCCCAGGGACGGCCCGTGAGACCCAGTACTTC. Protein sequence: CASSPGTARETQYF. The full variable domain, completed using reference TRBV5-1 and TRBJ2-5, is KAGVTQTPRYLIKTRGQQVTLSCSPISGHRSVSWYQQTPGQGLQFLFEYFSETQRNKGNFPGRFSGRQFSNSRSEMNVSTLELGDSALYLCASSPGTARETQYFGPGTRLLVL.

CDR3 region: CASSQDPGGRDIQYF. The CDR3 DNA reads as TGTGCCAGCAGCCAAGATCCGGGGGGCCGGGACATTCAGTACTTC. This sequence joins TRBV3-1 and TRBJ2-4; maybe TRBD2 (7 bases). V was cut by 0 bases and J by 8 bases, with 14 bases left in between. The CDR3 length is 15 residues. From germline, CDR1 is LGHDT and CDR2 YNNKEL (reference sequence). Complete variable domain (other parts from reference TRBV3-1 and TRBJ2-4): DTAVSQTPKYLVTQMGNDKSIKCEQNLGHDTMYWYKQDSKKFLKIMFSYNNKELIINETVPNRFSPKSPDKAHLNLHINSLELGDSAVYFCASSQDPGGRDIQYFGAGTRLSVL.

This clonotype appeared many times. Here the CDR3 reads CASLGTGGLSQPQHF. CDR3 nucleotides: TGCGCCAGTCTCGGGACAGGGGGCTTGAGTCAGCCCCAGCATTTT. The V and J genes are TRBV10-2 and TRBJ1-5, with TRBD1 identical over 12 bases. The CDR3 totals 15 residues. Losses at the gene ends were 9 bases for V and 6 bases for J; bases not matched to a gene: 9. Germline CDR1 and CDR2: WSHSY and SAAADI.

This clonotype came up many times. The rearrangement uses TRBV9 and TRBJ1-2; D remains ambiguous. V was pared by 2 bases and J by 0 bases, with 8 bases between. There are 14 residues in the CDR3. Per the germline V gene, CDR1 is SGDLS and CDR2 is YYNGEE. The CDR3: CASSVYGPNYGYTF. The CDR3 bases are TGTGCCAGCAGCGTTTACGGACCTAACTATGGCTACACCTTC.